The T cell receptor beta chain described here comes from a study of shared clonotypes between healthy human individuals. The ends lost 4 bases at V and 0 bases at J; junction bases unmatched: 8. Germline CDR1 reads SGHNT; CDR2 reads YYREEE (reference sequence). The CDR3 is 16 amino acids. Sorted-subset replicate PCRs used about 200 ng DNA, roughly 28,000 T cell genomes. The method was immunoSEQ multiplex PCR; TCRdb's version includes in-frame clones alone and lacks a portion of them. The sample holds 950,000 to 1,300,000 clones, about 75% seen once. A CD45RA-negative memory subset and a CD45RA+ naive subset were separated from the CD4+ cells.

What was sequenced was memory CD4+ T cells sorted from blood. Sample subset: CD45RA-negative fraction. The receptor's source is a man between 18 and 29 years old in good health. The chain uses TRBV5-4 and TRBJ2-5; 8 positions agree with TRBD2. CDR3: CASSPRAGGYQETQYF. The CDR3 nucleotides are TGTGCCAGCAGCCCCCGGGCGGGAGGCTACCAAGAGACCCAGTACTTC.